Listed below are T cell receptor beta chains from one sample, sequenced in a study of cytomegalovirus exposure and HLA in healthy donors. The table came from immunoSEQ multiplex PCR; TCRdb's copy has only in-frame clones and leaves some out. The profile covers over 150,000 clones, with about 74% appearing a single time and over 3% taken by the ten largest. Source material: PBMCs. The source of these receptors is a woman aged 40 to 50 in good health and CMV-seronegative. The CDR3 runs from the conserved cysteine through the conserved F or W. The order of the fields is V gene, clone size, D gene, J gene, CDR3 length, CDR3 protein, CDR3 DNA. A D gene is named only where the DNA matches it firmly. For some rows the clone size is stated as once, few or many, or as a class when expanded; others skip it.

>TRBV11-3|-|-|TRBJ2-7|14
CASRWQGIANEQYF
TGTGCCAGCAGGTGGCAGGGGATCGCCAACGAGCAGTACTTC
>TRBV27|-|TRBD1|TRBJ2-2|17
CASSAIRGPANTGELFF
TGTGCCAGCAGTGCGATCAGGGGGCCTGCGAACACCGGGGAGCTGTTTTTT
>TRBV5-1|-|-|TRBJ1-1|14
CASSSMAVNTEAFF
TGCGCCAGCAGCTCGATGGCAGTGAACACTGAAGCTTTCTTT
>TRBV30|-|-|TRBJ1-1|13
CAWTIGGNTEAFF
TGTGCCTGGACCATTGGAGGAAACACTGAAGCTTTCTTT
>TRBV27|-|-|TRBJ1-6|16
CASSLGHASVNSPLHF
TGTGCCAGCAGTTTAGGCCACGCTTCCGTGAATTCACCCCTCCACTTT
>TRBV6-1|few|TRBD1|TRBJ1-1|16
CASSEPAGGVYTEAFF
TGTGCCAGCAGTGAACCTGCAGGGGGCGTTTACACTGAAGCTTTCTTT
>TRBV2|-|TRBD2|TRBJ2-1|13
CASRESGGGEQFF
TGTGCCAGCAGAGAGAGCGGGGGAGGTGAGCAGTTCTTC
>TRBV9|-|-|TRBJ1-2|14
CASSVDGRLYGYTF
TGTGCCAGCAGCGTAGACGGCAGACTCTATGGCTACACCTTC
>TRBV30|-|TRBD2|TRBJ2-1|12
CAWSGERESQFF
TGTGCCTGGAGTGGGGAGCGGGAGTCCCAGTTCTTC
>TRBV10-1|-|TRBD2|TRBJ2-2|13
CASSVLAAGELFF
TGCGCCAGCAGTGTACTAGCGGCCGGGGAGCTGTTTTTT
>TRBV6-5|-|TRBD2|TRBJ2-7|12
CASSRDYYEQYF
TGTGCCAGCAGCCGGGACTATTACGAGCAGTACTTC
>TRBV6-5|-|TRBD1|TRBJ2-7|15
CASSSPGQGTYEQYF
TGTGCCAGCAGTTCCCCGGGACAGGGGACCTACGAGCAGTACTTC
>TRBV4-2|-|-|TRBJ2-3|14
CASSREALGDTQYF
TGTGCCAGCAGCCGGGAGGCCCTCGGTGATACGCAGTATTTT
>TRBV4-2|-|-|TRBJ2-7|16
CASSQGQETLSYEQYF
TGTGCCAGCAGCCAGGGGCAGGAGACTTTATCCTACGAGCAGTACTTC
>TRBV6-1|few|-|TRBJ1-5|15
CASSAGRLLGQPQHF
TGTGCCAGCAGTGCAGGGCGGCTCTTAGGTCAGCCCCAGCATTTT
>TRBV5-4|-|-|TRBJ2-2|14
CASSLAVSTGELFF
TGTGCCAGCAGCTTGGCCGTCAGCACCGGGGAGCTGTTTTTT
>TRBV11-2|-|TRBD1|TRBJ2-7|17
CASSSFGTAASPYEQYF
TGTGCCAGCAGCTCGTTCGGGACAGCCGCCTCCCCCTACGAGCAGTACTTC
>TRBV4-1|-|TRBD1|TRBJ1-2|15
CASSQGQGLNYGYTF
TGCGCCAGCAGCCAGGGACAGGGGCTTAACTATGGCTACACCTTC
>TRBV10-2|-|-|TRBJ2-6|15
CASSESRSGANVLTF
TGCGCCAGCAGTGAGTCGCGGTCTGGGGCCAACGTCCTGACTTTC
>TRBV6-5|-|-|TRBJ1-4|15
CASRTQGATNEKLFF
TGTGCCAGCAGGACCCAGGGTGCGACTAATGAAAAACTGTTTTTT
>TRBV7-9|-|-|TRBJ1-1|15
CASSLATGPNTEAFF
TGTGCCAGCAGCTTAGCCACAGGCCCTAACACTGAAGCTTTCTTT
>TRBV7-9|-|-|TRBJ1-2|12
CSSGLESWGYTF
TGTTCCAGCGGCTTAGAGAGCTGGGGCTACACCTTC
>TRBV5-4|-|TRBD1|TRBJ2-5|16
CASSLPHRTGQETQYF
TGTGCCAGCAGCTTGCCCCATCGGACAGGCCAAGAGACCCAGTACTTC
>TRBV5-1|-|TRBD1|TRBJ2-2|14
CASSPQGAAGELFF
TGCGCCAGCAGCCCACAGGGGGCGGCCGGGGAGCTGTTTTTT
>TRBV28|-|-|TRBJ2-1|15
CASSSTQGFYNEQFF
TGTGCCAGCAGCTCTACGCAGGGCTTCTACAATGAGCAGTTCTTC
>TRBV18|-|-|TRBJ1-6|17
CASSPLEGGIQNSPLHF
TGTGCCAGCTCACCACTTGAAGGGGGAATACAGAATTCACCCCTCCACTTT